This entry lists 26 T cell receptor beta chains sequenced from one sample in a study of blood T cell repertoires in COVID-19. The assay was immunoSEQ multiplex PCR, and TCRdb's table has in-frame clones only and misses some. The sample lists approximately 310,000 clones, roughly 91% occurring once. The specimen sequenced was peripheral blood. These receptors were obtained from a man aged 50 or older with active or convalescent COVID-19.

The chain employs TRBV6-4 and TRBJ1-2, with 12 positions matching TRBD1. This CDR3 is built from 15 residues. V was pared by 4 bases and J by 5 bases, with 5 bases of the junction left unmatched. Germline CDR1 MRHNA, CDR2 SNTAGT. The CDR3 region has the DNA TGTGCCAGCAGTGCCGGGACAGGGGGCCATTATGGCTACACCTTC. This gives the protein CASSAGTGGHYGYTF.

The chain carries TRBV11-3 and TRBJ2-1; the match to TRBD1 covers 8 bases. Germline trimming cut 4 bases from V and 0 bases from J; bases unmatched to any gene: 5. The CDR3 spans 16 residues. Looked up from germline, CDR1 is SGHNT and CDR2 is YENEEA. The CDR3 bases are TGTGCCAGCAGCTCTCGGGACAGGCCCTCCTACAATGAGCAGTTCTTC. Translated, it gives CASSSRDRPSYNEQFF. Variable domain in full (rest from reference TRBV11-3 and TRBJ2-1): EAGVVQSPRYKIIEKKQPVAFWCNPISGHNTLYWYLQNLGQGPELLIRYENEEAVDDSQLPKDRFSAERLKGVDSTLKIQPAELGDSAVYLCASSSRDRPSYNEQFFGPGTRLTVL.

The chain combines TRBV2 with TRBJ1-4; the match to TRBD1 covers 9 bases. Germline lookup yields CDR1 SNHLY and CDR2 FYNNEI. The CDR3 runs 13 residues. The junction had 4 bases not matched to a gene; V was cut back by 8 bases and J by 6 bases. This CDR3 reads CASRDRADEKLFF. The CDR3 DNA sequence: TGTGCCAGCCGGGACAGGGCGGATGAAAAACTGTTTTTT.

This clone has only a few counts. The chain recombines TRBV28 with TRBJ2-5; a possible D gene is TRBD1 (6 bases). The CDR3 is 12 amino acids. Germline-derived CDR1 and CDR2 are MDHEN and SYDVKM. The V and J ends lost 5 bases and 5 bases respectively, with 9 bases between them. Written as DNA, the CDR3 is TGTGCCAGCAGTGGGCAGGGGGAGACCCAGTACTTC. Translation gives CASSGQGETQYF.

This chain uses TRBV11-2 with TRBJ1-5, with D possibly TRBD1 on 6 matching bases. V lost 5 bases, J lost 5 bases, and 16 bases lay in between. CDR1 is SGHAT and CDR2 is FQNNGV in the germline V gene. This CDR3 region has 15 residues. CDR3 sequence: CASSAGAGTHQPQHF. CDR3 sequence (DNA): TGTGCCAGCAGCGCAGGGGCAGGGACACATCAGCCCCAGCATTTT.

The rearrangement uses TRBV7-8 and TRBJ2-7; 7 bases line up with TRBD1. Germline values: CDR1 SGHVS, CDR2 FQNEAQ. The CDR3 runs to 15 residues. The V gene end was trimmed by 5 bases and the J gene end by 2 bases; junction bases not matched to a gene: 9. CDR3 amino acids: CASSTFRGTTYEQYF. As DNA, the CDR3 is TGTGCCAGCAGCACCTTCAGGGGGACCACCTACGAGCAGTACTTC.

J is TRBJ2-7 and V is TRBV5-1; 8 bases align to TRBD1. CDR3 length equals 15 residues. CDR1 and CDR2 from the germline V gene are SGHRS and YFSETQ. V was clipped by 1 base and J by 0 bases; unmatched bases: 3. The CDR3 sequence: CASSLLDRASYEQYF. The CDR3 nucleotides are TGCGCCAGCAGCTTGTTGGACAGGGCCTCCTACGAGCAGTACTTC.

The V and J genes are TRBV29-1 and TRBJ1-2; a weak D match, TRBD1 (5 bases). This CDR3 is 13 amino acids long. The germline V gene encodes CDR1 SQVTM and CDR2 ANQGSEA. The V end was cut by 3 bases, the J end by 8 bases, with 16 bases between. The CDR3 reads CSVDGGGVRGYTF. The CDR3 DNA reads as TGCAGCGTTGACGGGGGAGGGGTTCGCGGCTACACCTTC.

The CDR3: CARMEGALTDEQYF. In DNA, the CDR3 is TGTGCCAGGATGGAGGGGGCCCTAACCGACGAGCAGTACTTC. The chain recombines TRBV27 with TRBJ2-7; D might be TRBD1 (7 bases). The CDR3 loop spans 14 amino acids. Germline V CDR1 and CDR2: MNHEY, SMNVEV (reference sequence). Trimming shortened V by 9 bases and J by 5 bases, and 20 bases separated the two germline ends.

The chain recombines TRBV6-1 with TRBJ2-5, with 8 bases fitting TRBD1. The CDR3 spans 18 residues. Germline CDR1 and CDR2: MNHNS and SASEGT. The junction had 15 bases not matched to a gene; V was cut back by 3 bases and J by 3 bases. DNA of the CDR3: TGTGCCAGCAGTGATTTTGGACAGGGTGGGACCTCCGAAGAGACCCAGTACTTC. As protein: CASSDFGQGGTSEETQYF.

This clone was seen once. The chain couples TRBV28 to TRBJ2-1; no clear D. Germline V gene data show CDR1 as MDHEN and CDR2 as SYDVKM. Trimming took 7 bases from V and 4 from J, leaving 5 bases between them. The CDR3 sequence is 11 residues long. CDR3 protein: CASNRYNEQFF. The CDR3 bases are TGTGCCAGCAACCGGTACAATGAGCAGTTCTTC.

J is TRBJ1-1 and V is TRBV28; TRBD1 is a possible D gene (6 bases). Germline assignment: CDR1 MDHEN and CDR2 SYDVKM. The CDR3 is made up of 14 amino acids. V was trimmed by 5 bases and J by 1 base, leaving 11 bases between them. The CDR3 DNA follows: TGTGCCAGCAGTCCTCCGGGACAGAACACTGAAGCTTTCTTT. Amino acid sequence: CASSPPGQNTEAFF. Based on the CDR3 plus reference TRBV28 and TRBJ1-1, the full variable domain is DVKVTQSSRYLVKRTGEKVFLECVQDMDHENMFWYRQDPGLGLRLIYFSYDVKMKEKGDIPEGYSVSREKKERFSLILESASTNQTSMYLCASSPPGQNTEAFFGQGTRLTVV.

This rearrangement joins TRBV28 to TRBJ2-5, with 14 bases matching TRBD2. J was trimmed by 3 bases and V by 7 bases; bases with no gene match: 19. The CDR3 is 20 residues long. CDR1 is MDHEN, CDR2 SYDVKM, per germline. The CDR3 here is CASTPGTGTSGGPVKETQYF. DNA of the CDR3: TGTGCCAGCACCCCCGGTACTGGGACTAGCGGGGGCCCGGTAAAAGAGACCCAGTACTTC.

This clone was detected once. CDR3 residues: CASSRGTSNYGYTF. Written as DNA, the CDR3 is TGTGCCAGCAGTCGGGGGACCTCGAACTATGGCTACACCTTC. The chain has TRBV27 and TRBJ1-2; possibly TRBD1 for D (5 bases). Germline V gene lookup returns CDR1 MNHEY and CDR2 SMNVEV (reference sequence). CDR3 length equals 14 residues. The ends were cut back, 5 bases at V and 2 bases at J, with 12 bases in the middle.

The chain employs TRBV13 and TRBJ2-1, with 9 bases matching TRBD1. The CDR3 is 15 residues long. The J segment lost 6 bases and the V segment lost 4 bases, leaving 7 bases of the junction unmatched. CDR1 is PRHDT and CDR2 is FYEKMQ in the germline V gene (reference sequence). As DNA, the CDR3 is TGTGCCAGCAGCTATGGGACAGGGATTAGCAATGAGCAGTTCTTC. This sequence encodes CASSYGTGISNEQFF.

The chain carries TRBV2 and TRBJ1-3; a weak D match, TRBD1 (5 bases). The CDR3 has 17 amino acids. Trimming stripped 5 bases from V and 0 bases from J, with 17 bases between. Germline V gene data show CDR1 as SNHLY and CDR2 as FYNNEI. This chain's CDR3 is CASSFTGLVGSGNTIYF. In nucleotides, the CDR3 is TGTGCCAGCAGTTTCACAGGTTTAGTTGGCTCTGGAAACACCATATATTTT. The entire variable domain, with the rest obtained from reference TRBV2 and TRBJ1-3, is as follows: EPEVTQTPSHQVTQMGQEVILRCVPISNHLYFYWYRQILGQKVEFLVSFYNNEISEKSEIFDDQFSVERPDGSNFTLKIRSTKLEDSAMYFCASSFTGLVGSGNTIYFGEGSWLTVV.

The V call is TRBV18, the J call TRBJ1-1, with TRBD1 matching over 9 bases. The V and J ends lost 0 bases and 1 base, in that order; junction bases with no gene match: 3. Germline lookup yields CDR1 KGHSH and CDR2 LQKENI. The CDR3 has 16 residues. The CDR3 loop is CASSPPGQGTNTEAFF. CDR3 DNA: TGTGCCAGCTCACCACCGGGACAGGGAACGAACACTGAAGCTTTCTTT.

This chain uses TRBV2 with TRBJ1-3; D remains unclear. CDR3 length: 15 amino acids. V dropped 6 bases and J dropped 0 bases, with 12 bases sitting between them. CDR1 SNHLY and CDR2 FYNNEI come from the germline V gene. DNA of the CDR3: TGTGCCAGCAGGGCGGGTTACAACTCTGGAAACACCATATATTTT. It yields the protein CASRAGYNSGNTIYF.

V usage is TRBV28 and J usage is TRBJ1-1; D uncertain. The V end lost 6 bases, the J end lost 0 bases, and 8 bases lay between the germline ends. Germline lookup yields CDR1 MDHEN and CDR2 SYDVKM. The CDR3 runs to 13 residues. As DNA, the CDR3 is TGTGCCAGCAGCCGGTCTCTGAACACTGAAGCTTTCTTT. Its translation is CASSRSLNTEAFF.

This chain links TRBV29-1 with TRBJ2-2, with 7 bases matching TRBD1. Germline trimming cut 3 bases from V and 7 bases from J; bases unmatched to any gene: 5. The germline gives CDR1 SQVTM, CDR2 ANQGSEA. The CDR3 runs 13 residues. CDR3 sequence: CSVDRGSGGELFF. CDR3 coding DNA: TGCAGCGTTGACAGGGGGTCTGGCGGGGAGCTGTTTTTT.

This chain links TRBV19 with TRBJ1-1; D is perhaps TRBD1 (6 bases). The ends were cut back, 1 base at V and 4 bases at J, with 10 bases in the middle. The CDR3 length is 14 residues. CDR1 is LNHDA, CDR2 SQIVND, per germline (reference sequence). CDR3 sequence reads: CASSIGGLATEAFF. In DNA, the CDR3 is TGTGCCAGTAGTATAGGGGGGCTGGCCACTGAAGCTTTCTTT.

The CDR3 DNA follows: TGTGCCAGCAGTTTTATTTGGACAGGACTCCCCGAAGCTTTCTTT. It encodes CASSFIWTGLPEAFF. This chain links TRBV28 with TRBJ1-1; TRBD1 aligns across 7 bases. Germline loops: CDR1 MDHEN, CDR2 SYDVKM. Unmatched junction bases numbered 12, after V lost 3 bases and J lost 8 bases. CDR3 length equals 15 residues.

J is TRBJ1-1 and V is TRBV6-5; no clear D gene. Trimming removed 5 bases from V and 2 bases from J, with 9 bases in between. This CDR3 has 13 residues. Germline assignment: CDR1 MNHEY and CDR2 SVGAGI. Here the CDR3 reads CASSQTINTEAFF. CDR3 DNA: TGTGCCAGCAGTCAAACAATCAACACTGAAGCTTTCTTT.

The chain joins TRBV2 to TRBJ2-2, with D perhaps matching TRBD1 (5 bases). CDR3 length: 13 amino acids. Trimming removed 8 bases from V and 3 bases from J, with 10 bases in between. Germline loops: CDR1 SNHLY, CDR2 FYNNEI. The CDR3 loop reads CASSDRYTGELFF. In DNA, the CDR3 is TGTGCCAGCTCCGACAGATACACCGGGGAGCTGTTTTTT.

The V and J genes are TRBV24-1 and TRBJ2-1; tentatively, D is TRBD1 (6 bases). The CDR3 is 16 residues long. With 1 base removed from V and 0 bases from J, the gap between germline ends came to 9 bases. The germline gives CDR1 KGHDR, CDR2 SFDVKD. CDR3 bases: TGTGCCACCAGTGATTTCAGGGGAAACTCCTACAATGAGCAGTTCTTC. It codes for CATSDFRGNSYNEQFF.

The chain employs TRBV19 and TRBJ2-1; 11 bases map to TRBD2. Germline-derived CDR1 and CDR2 are LNHDA and SQIVND (reference sequence). The ends lost 3 bases at V and 6 bases at J; junction bases unmatched: 4. The CDR3 totals 15 residues. In DNA, the CDR3 is TGTGCCAGTAGTATTAACCTAGCGGGGGGCAATGAGCAGTTCTTC. Its translation is CASSINLAGGNEQFF. Filled out from reference TRBV19 and TRBJ2-1, the complete variable domain reads DGGITQSPKYLFRKEGQNVTLSCEQNLNHDAMYWYRQDPGQGLRLIYYSQIVNDFQKGDIAEGYSVSREKKESFPLTVTSAQKNPTAFYLCASSINLAGGNEQFFGPGTRLTVL.